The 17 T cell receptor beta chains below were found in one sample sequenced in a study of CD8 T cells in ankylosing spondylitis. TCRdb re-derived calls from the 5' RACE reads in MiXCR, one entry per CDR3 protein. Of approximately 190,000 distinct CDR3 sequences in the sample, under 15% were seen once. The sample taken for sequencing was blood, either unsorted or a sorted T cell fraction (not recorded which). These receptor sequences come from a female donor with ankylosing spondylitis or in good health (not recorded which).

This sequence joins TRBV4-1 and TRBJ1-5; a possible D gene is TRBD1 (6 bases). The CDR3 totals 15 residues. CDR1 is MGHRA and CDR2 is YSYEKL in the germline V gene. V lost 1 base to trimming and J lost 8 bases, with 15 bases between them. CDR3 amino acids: CASSQAAGAVKPQHF. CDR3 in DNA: TGCGCCAGCAGCCAAGCTGCGGGGGCGGTGAAGCCCCAGCATTTT.

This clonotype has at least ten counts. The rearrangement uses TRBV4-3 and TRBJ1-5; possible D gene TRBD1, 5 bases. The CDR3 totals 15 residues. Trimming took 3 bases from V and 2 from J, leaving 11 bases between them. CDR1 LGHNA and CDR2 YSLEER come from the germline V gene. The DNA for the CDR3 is TGCGCCAGCAGCCAGGCCGCGGGGGGCAATCAGCCCCAGCATTTT. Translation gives CASSQAAGGNQPQHF.

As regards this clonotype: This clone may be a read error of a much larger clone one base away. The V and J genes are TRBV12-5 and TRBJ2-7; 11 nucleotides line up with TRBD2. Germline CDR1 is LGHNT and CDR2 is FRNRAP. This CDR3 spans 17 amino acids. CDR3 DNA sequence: TGTGCTAGTGGTTTCCGGGTAGCGGGAGGGCCTCGCTACGAGCAGGACTTC. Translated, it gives CASGFRVAGGPRYEQDF.

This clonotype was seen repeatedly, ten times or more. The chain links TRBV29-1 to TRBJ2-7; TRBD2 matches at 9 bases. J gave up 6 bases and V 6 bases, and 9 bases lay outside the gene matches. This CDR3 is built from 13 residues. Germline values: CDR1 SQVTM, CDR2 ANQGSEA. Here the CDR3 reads CSVLSGSTPEQYF. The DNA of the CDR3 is TGCAGCGTCCTTAGCGGGAGCACCCCCGAGCAGTACTTC.

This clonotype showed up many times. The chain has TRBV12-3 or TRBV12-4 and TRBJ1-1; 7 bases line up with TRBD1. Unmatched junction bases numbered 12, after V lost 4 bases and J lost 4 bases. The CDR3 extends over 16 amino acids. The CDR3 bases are TGTGCCAGCAGTTCCCGGGACAGATCGGGGAGCACTGAAGCTTTCTTT. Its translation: CASSSRDRSGSTEAFF.

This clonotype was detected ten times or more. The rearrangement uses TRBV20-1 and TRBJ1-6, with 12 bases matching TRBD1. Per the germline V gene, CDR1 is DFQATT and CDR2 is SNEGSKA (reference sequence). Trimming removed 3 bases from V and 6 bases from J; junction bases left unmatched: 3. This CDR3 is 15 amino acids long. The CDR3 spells CSASGTGGFNSPLHF. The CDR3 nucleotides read TGCAGTGCTAGTGGGACAGGGGGCTTTAATTCACCCCTCCACTTT.

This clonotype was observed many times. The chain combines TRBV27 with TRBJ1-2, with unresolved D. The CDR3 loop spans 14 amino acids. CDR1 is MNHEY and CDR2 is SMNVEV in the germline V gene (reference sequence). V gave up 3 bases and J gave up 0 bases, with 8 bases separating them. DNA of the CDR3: TGTGCCAGCAGTTTCGGCCCCCCTAACTATGGCTACACCTTC. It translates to CASSFGPPNYGYTF.

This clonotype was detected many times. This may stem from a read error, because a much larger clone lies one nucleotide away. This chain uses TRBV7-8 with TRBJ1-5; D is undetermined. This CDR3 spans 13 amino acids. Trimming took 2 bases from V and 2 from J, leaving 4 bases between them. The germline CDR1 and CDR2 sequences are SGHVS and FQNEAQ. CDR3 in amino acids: CASSLPGNQPQHF. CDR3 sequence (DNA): TGTGCCAGCAGCTTACCGGGCAATCAGCCCCAGCATTTT.

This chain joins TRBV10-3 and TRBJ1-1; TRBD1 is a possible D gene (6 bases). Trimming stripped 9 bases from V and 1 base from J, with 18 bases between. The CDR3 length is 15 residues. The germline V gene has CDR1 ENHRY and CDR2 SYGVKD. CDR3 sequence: CAIQQGGNGNTEAFF. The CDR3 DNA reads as TGTGCCATACAACAGGGCGGAAACGGGAACACTGAAGCTTTCTTT.

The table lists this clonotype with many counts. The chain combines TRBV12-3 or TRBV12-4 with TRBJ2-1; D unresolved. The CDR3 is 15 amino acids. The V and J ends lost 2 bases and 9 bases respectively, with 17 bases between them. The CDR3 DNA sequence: TGTGCCAGCAGTTTACTGTACCCCACTTTTCCTGAGCAGTTCTTC. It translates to CASSLLYPTFPEQFF.

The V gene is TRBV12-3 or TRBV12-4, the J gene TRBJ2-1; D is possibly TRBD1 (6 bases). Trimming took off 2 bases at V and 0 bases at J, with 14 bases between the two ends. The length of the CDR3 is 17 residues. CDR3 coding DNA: TGTGCCAGCAGTTTAACCCCCGGACAGAGCTCCTACAATGAGCAGTTCTTC. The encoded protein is CASSLTPGQSSYNEQFF.

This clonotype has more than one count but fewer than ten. CDR3 region: CSARRGSDGYTF. Here the CDR3 DNA reads TGCAGTGCTAGAAGAGGGAGCGATGGCTACACCTTC. V gene TRBV20-1 combines with J gene TRBJ1-2; no reliable D call. Germline V gene sequence: CDR1 DFQATT, CDR2 SNEGSKA (reference sequence). Trimming removed 2 bases from V and 6 bases from J, with 10 bases in between. The CDR3 loop spans 12 amino acids.

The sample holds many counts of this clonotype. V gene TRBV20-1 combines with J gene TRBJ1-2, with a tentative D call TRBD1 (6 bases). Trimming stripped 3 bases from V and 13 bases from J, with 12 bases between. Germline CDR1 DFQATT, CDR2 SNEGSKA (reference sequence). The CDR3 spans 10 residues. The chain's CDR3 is CSASGQWGTF. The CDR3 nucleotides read TGCAGTGCTAGTGGACAGTGGGGCACCTTC.

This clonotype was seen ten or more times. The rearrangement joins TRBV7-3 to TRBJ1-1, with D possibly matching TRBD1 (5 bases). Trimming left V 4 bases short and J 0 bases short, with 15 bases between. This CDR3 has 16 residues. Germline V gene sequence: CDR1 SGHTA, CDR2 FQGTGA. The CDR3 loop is CASSSFFGRVNTEAFF. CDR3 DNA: TGTGCCAGCAGCTCCTTCTTCGGCAGGGTGAACACTGAAGCTTTCTTT.

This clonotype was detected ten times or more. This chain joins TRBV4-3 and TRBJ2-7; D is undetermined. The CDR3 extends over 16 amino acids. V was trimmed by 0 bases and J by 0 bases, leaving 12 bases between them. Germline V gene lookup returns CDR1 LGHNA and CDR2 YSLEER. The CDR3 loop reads CASSQEVGRSSYEQYF. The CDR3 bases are TGCGCCAGCAGCCAAGAAGTTGGGCGGAGCTCCTACGAGCAGTACTTC.

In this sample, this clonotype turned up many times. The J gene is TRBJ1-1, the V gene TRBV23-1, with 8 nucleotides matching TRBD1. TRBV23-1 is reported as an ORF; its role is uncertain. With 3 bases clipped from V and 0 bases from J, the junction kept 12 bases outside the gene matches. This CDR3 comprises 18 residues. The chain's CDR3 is CASSHRGETGVVNTEAFF. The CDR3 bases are TGCGCCAGCAGTCACCGTGGGGAGACAGGGGTGGTGAACACTGAAGCTTTCTTT.

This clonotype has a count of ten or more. The CDR3 nucleotides are TGTGCCAGCAGCTTAGTCACTGTTACCGGGGAGCTGTTTTTT. Translating it yields CASSLVTVTGELFF. V is TRBV7-9 and J is TRBJ2-2; D remains unclear. The CDR3 is 14 amino acids. V lost 1 base, J lost 5 bases, and 8 bases lay in between. Per the germline V gene, CDR1 is SEHNR and CDR2 is FQNEAQ (reference sequence).